Following are 28 T cell receptor beta chains from one sample sequenced in a study of blood T cells in healthy people across ages. Next came a second PCR, run for about 6 to 12 cycles, which used a sample-barcoded 5' primer along with a J-beta primer mix. TCRdb redid the calling of the 5' RACE reads with MiXCR, one entry per CDR3 protein. Of 750,000 to 850,000 distinct CDR3 sequences in the sample, around a quarter were seen once. The same data also went into a second study, on T cells of mothers and their children.

The sample was blood. Source of these receptors: a boy aged 5 to 17 in good health.

This CDR3 is CSVPTGNTGELFF. CDR3 bases: TGCAGCGTACCGACGGGAAACACCGGGGAGCTGTTTTTT. The V gene is TRBV29-1, the J gene TRBJ2-2, with D possibly TRBD2 on 5 matching bases. The CDR3 totals 13 residues. Looked up from germline, CDR1 is SQVTM and CDR2 is ANQGSEA. V lost 6 bases and J lost 2, with 10 bases in between.

This clonotype was seen a handful of times. The rearrangement joins TRBV7-2 to TRBJ1-1, with a weak D call TRBD1 (6 bases). The CDR3 consists of 12 residues. V was cut by 1 base and J by 10 bases, with 10 bases left in between. Germline V CDR1 and CDR2: SGHTA, FQGNSA. The CDR3 DNA reads TGTGCCAGCAGCTTAGGGGGGCCTACAGCTTTCTTT. Protein product: CASSLGGPTAFF.

The rearrangement joins TRBV29-1 to TRBJ2-7; 8 nucleotides align to TRBD1. V was pared by 7 bases and J by 3 bases, with 11 bases of the junction left unmatched. The CDR3 is made up of 14 amino acids. Germline CDR1 and CDR2: SQVTM and ANQGSEA. The DNA of the CDR3 is TGCAGCGCGACCGAAGGACAGGGTCTCTACGAGCAGTACTTC. Its protein is CSATEGQGLYEQYF.

This clonotype showed up just a few times. V usage is TRBV20-1 and J usage is TRBJ2-1; 7 nucleotides align to TRBD2. Germline loops: CDR1 DFQATT, CDR2 SNEGSKA (reference sequence). J gave up 0 bases and V 4 bases, and 9 bases lay outside the gene matches. The CDR3 runs to 16 residues. As DNA, the CDR3 is TGCAGTGCTATAGGACTAGTCAGGAGCTCCTACAATGAGCAGTTCTTC. Translating gives CSAIGLVRSSYNEQFF.

This clonotype appeared a few times. This chain links TRBV7-2 with TRBJ2-5; the D call may be TRBD1 or TRBD2 (6 bases each). This CDR3 has 15 residues. Per germline, CDR1 SGHTA and CDR2 FQGNSA. V gave up 1 base and J gave up 5 bases, with 14 bases separating them. This CDR3 reads CASSLGRGRMETQYF. The CDR3 nucleotides read TGTGCCAGCAGCTTAGGTCGGGGGCGGATGGAGACCCAGTACTTC.

This clonotype has just a few counts. The rearrangement uses TRBV10-3 and TRBJ2-5, with D perhaps TRBD2 (6 bases). Germline lookup yields CDR1 ENHRY and CDR2 SYGVKD. The CDR3 is 18 residues long. Trimming took off 5 bases at V and 0 bases at J, with 22 bases between the two ends. The CDR3 spells CAISPNGLGTLNQETQYF. In DNA, the CDR3 is TGTGCCATCAGTCCTAACGGGCTCGGGACTCTCAACCAAGAGACCCAGTACTTC.

The J gene is TRBJ2-5, the V gene TRBV28; possibly TRBD1 for D (5 bases). V was pared by 6 bases and J by 0 bases, with 8 bases between. The CDR3 runs 13 residues. Germline assignment: CDR1 MDHEN and CDR2 SYDVKM. CDR3 protein: CASSDSNQETQYF. Here the CDR3 DNA reads TGTGCCAGCAGCGACAGTAACCAAGAGACCCAGTACTTC.

The sample holds a few counts of this clonotype. The gene calls are TRBV20-1 and TRBJ2-7; D perhaps matches TRBD2 (6 bases). Germline V gene data show CDR1 as DFQATT and CDR2 as SNEGSKA (reference sequence). V lost 6 bases and J lost 2, with 17 bases in between. The CDR3 has 14 amino acids. Here the CDR3 reads CSADWRGTPYEQYF. CDR3 bases: TGCAGTGCCGACTGGCGGGGCACCCCCTACGAGCAGTACTTC.

In its sample, this clonotype was seen a few times. The chain uses TRBV5-1 and TRBJ1-2; D perhaps matches TRBD1 (5 bases). The CDR3 loop spans 14 amino acids. V lost 4 bases, J lost 4 bases, and 14 bases lay in between. Germline-derived CDR1 and CDR2 are SGHRS and YFSETQ. The CDR3 DNA reads TGCGCCAGCAGCCCGGCGGGGCCTAGCTATGGCTACACCTTC. Residues: CASSPAGPSYGYTF.

Note on this clonotype: The conserved phenylalanine or tryptophan is not found at the CDR3 terminus, so this likely reflects a read error. J is TRBJ2-5 and V is TRBV28; tentatively, D is TRBD1 or TRBD2 (5 bases each). The V gene's germline CDR1 is MDHEN and CDR2 SYDVKM. CDR3 length: 15 amino acids. The V gene lost 2 bases and the J gene lost 4 bases, with 14 bases spanning the gap. CDR3 protein: CASSLGTGFSETQYS. The CDR3 DNA follows: TGTGCCAGCAGTTTAGGGACGGGATTTTCAGAGACCCAGTACTCC.

This sequence joins TRBV13 and TRBJ2-1; no definite D call. Germline CDR1 PRHDT, CDR2 FYEKMQ (reference sequence). V was trimmed by 5 bases and J by 7 bases, leaving 9 bases between them. CDR3 size: 12 residues. The CDR3 nucleotides read TGTGCCAGCAGCCCCTCTAAGAATGAGCAGTTCTTC. Protein: CASSPSKNEQFF.

V usage is TRBV13 and J usage is TRBJ2-3; TRBD2 matches at 10 bases. V lost 5 bases, J lost 5 bases, and 4 bases stayed unmatched. Germline V gene lookup returns CDR1 PRHDT and CDR2 FYEKMQ (reference sequence). The CDR3 has 14 amino acids. The CDR3 nucleotides are TGTGCCAGCAGCGCCGCTAGCGGGGGAGATACGCAGTATTTT. As protein: CASSAASGGDTQYF. The variable domain in full, completed from reference TRBV13 and TRBJ2-3, reads AAGVIQSPRHLIKEKRETATLKCYPIPRHDTVYWYQQGPGQDPQFLISFYEKMQSDKGSIPDRFSAQQFSDYHSELNMSSLELGDSALYFCASSAASGGDTQYFGPGTRLTVL.

The table lists this clonotype with a few counts. V usage is TRBV12-3 or TRBV12-4 and J usage is TRBJ1-3; no firm D call. The CDR3 extends over 15 amino acids. V lost 5 bases to trimming and J lost 2 bases, with 13 bases between them. The CDR3 DNA reads TGTGCCAGCAGTCCTATGGGGAAACCTGGAAACACCATATATTTT. Translated, it gives CASSPMGKPGNTIYF.

This clonotype has more than one count but fewer than ten. This chain uses TRBV7-6 with TRBJ2-5; D not certain. The end of the DNA fits TRBJ2-1 better, so the J call may be wrong. Germline assignment: CDR1 SGHVS and CDR2 FNYEAQ. The CDR3 has 14 amino acids. CDR3 sequence: CASSFSGARDEQFF. In DNA, the CDR3 is TGTGCCAGCAGCTTCTCTGGTGCGAGAGATGAGCAGTTCTTC.

The chain has TRBV14 and TRBJ2-1, with 8 bases aligning to TRBD1. The junction had 8 bases not matched to a gene; V was cut back by 0 bases and J by 4 bases. The CDR3 consists of 17 residues. CDR1 is SGHDN and CDR2 is FVKESK in the germline V gene. The CDR3 coding sequence is TGTGCCAGCAGCCAAGATCTGGGACAGGTGACATACAATGAGCAGTTCTTC. This sequence encodes CASSQDLGQVTYNEQFF.

CDR3 protein: CSARDLGQESNQPQHF. DNA of the CDR3: TGCAGTGCTAGAGATCTGGGACAGGAGAGCAATCAGCCCCAGCATTTT. The V and J genes are TRBV20-1 and TRBJ1-5; TRBD1 aligns across 8 bases. The CDR3 covers 16 residues. Per germline, CDR1 DFQATT and CDR2 SNEGSKA (reference sequence). Unmatched junction bases numbered 5, after V lost 0 bases and J lost 1 base.

This sequence joins TRBV3-1 and TRBJ1-2; TRBD1 is a possible D gene (5 bases). Trimming took off 3 bases at V and 5 bases at J, with 28 bases between the two ends. Germline CDR1 reads LGHDT; CDR2 reads YNNKEL (reference sequence). CDR3 size: 19 residues. This CDR3 is CASSHSTWQGSSLGYGYTF. In DNA form, the CDR3 reads TGTGCCAGCAGCCACTCCACGTGGCAGGGTTCCTCCTTAGGGTATGGCTACACCTTC.

The rearrangement uses TRBV4-3 and TRBJ2-1; D may be TRBD2 (5 bases). The DNA end lines up better with TRBJ2-7; the J call may be wrong. In germline, CDR1 is LGHNA, CDR2 YSLEER. CDR3 size: 14 residues. DNA of the CDR3: TGCGCCAGCAGCCAAGATGGACTTCCCTACGAGCAGTACTTC. Translating it yields CASSQDGLPYEQYF.

This clonotype was counted a single time. Compared with germline, one end of the junction differs, possibly owing to a read error. This chain joins TRBV4-3 and TRBJ1-2; D is perhaps TRBD1 (5 bases). The length of the CDR3 is 15 residues. Germline loops: CDR1 LGHNA, CDR2 YSLEER. The CDR3 nucleotides are TGCGCCAGCAGCCAAGAGGTTGAGACAGCTTTTTCGCGCTACTTC. Its translation is CASSQEVETAFSRYF.

This clonotype has more than one count but fewer than ten. The CDR3 loop is CASSSRQGRYGYTF. The CDR3 DNA is TGTGCCAGCAGTTCCCGACAGGGTCGATATGGCTACACCTTC. This sequence joins TRBV12-3 or TRBV12-4 and TRBJ1-2; 7 nucleotides align to TRBD1. The CDR3 contains 14 residues. V was pared by 4 bases and J by 5 bases, with 7 bases of the junction left unmatched.

The chain has TRBV6-2 or TRBV6-3 and TRBJ2-2; 10 nucleotides agree with TRBD2. This CDR3 comprises 17 residues. Germline lookup yields CDR1 MNHEY and CDR2 SVGEGT. V gave up 6 bases and J gave up 3 bases; unmatched junction bases: 10. The CDR3 nucleotides are TGTGCCAGCAGGGCGGGGACTAGCGAACTTTACACCGGGGAGCTGTTTTTT. Encoded protein: CASRAGTSELYTGELFF.

Only a few counts were recorded for this clonotype. This chain joins TRBV4-3 and TRBJ2-1; perhaps TRBD1 as D (6 bases). Trimming cost V 4 bases and J 15 bases, with 19 bases left between them. The V gene's germline CDR1 is LGHNA and CDR2 YSLEER. The CDR3 totals 13 residues. Here the CDR3 reads CASSRIVDSMRFF. The CDR3 nucleotides are TGCGCCAGCAGCCGTATTGTGGACAGCATGAGGTTCTTC.

This sequence joins TRBV5-1 and TRBJ2-5; the D gene is possibly TRBD1 (5 bases). The J call may not be correct, given that the DNA end is closer to TRBJ2-1. The CDR3 totals 16 residues. The germline V gene encodes CDR1 SGHRS and CDR2 YFSETQ. CDR3 DNA: TGCGCCAGCAGCCTCCTAGGGGCGGCCGCGGCCAATGAGCAGTTCTTC. Amino acids: CASSLLGAAAANEQFF.

The CDR3 DNA follows: TGTGCCAGCAGCCAATCGACTAGCGGGACGGTCACAGATACGCAGTATTTT. Amino acid sequence: CASSQSTSGTVTDTQYF. The rearrangement joins TRBV4-2 to TRBJ2-3; 11 bases are a match to TRBD2. J lost 2 bases, V lost 2 bases, and 6 bases had no gene match. Germline CDR1 and CDR2: LGHNA and YNFKEQ. The CDR3 has 17 amino acids.

This clonotype was counted between two and nine times. The CDR3: CASSPPVEETQYF. DNA for the CDR3: TGTGCCAGCTCACCACCGGTGGAGGAGACCCAGTACTTC. The V and J genes are TRBV18 and TRBJ2-7; D gene ambiguous. Matching the DNA end better, TRBJ2-5 makes the J call doubtful. The CDR3 is made up of 13 amino acids. Per the germline V gene, CDR1 is KGHSH and CDR2 is LQKENI.

In this sample, this clonotype turned up a few times. CDR3 region: CAAGGAPSSGNTIYF. CDR3 in DNA: TGTGCCGCCGGAGGGGCCCCCAGCTCTGGAAACACCATATATTTT. The chain has TRBV10-3 and TRBJ1-3; a weak D match, TRBD1 (5 bases). V gave up 11 bases and J gave up 0 bases, with 17 bases separating them. The CDR3 loop spans 15 amino acids. Germline V CDR1 and CDR2: ENHRY, SYGVKD.

The V gene is TRBV6-6, the J gene TRBJ1-2; 10 bases are a match to TRBD1. CDR3 length equals 16 residues. The germline CDR1 and CDR2 sequences are MNHNY and SVGAGI (reference sequence). Losses at the gene ends were 0 bases for V and 2 bases for J; bases not matched to a gene: 3. This CDR3 is CASSYSGQGLNYGYTF. In DNA form, the CDR3 reads TGTGCCAGCAGTTACTCGGGACAGGGGCTGAACTATGGCTACACCTTC.

This clonotype came up many times. The rearrangement uses TRBV29-1 and TRBJ1-4; the D is unclear. The CDR3 length is 13 residues. V lost 6 bases and J 4 bases, leaving 12 bases between the germline ends. Per germline, CDR1 SQVTM and CDR2 ANQGSEA. The CDR3 nucleotides are TGCAGCGTCCTGGGAGGAGATAATGAAAAACTGTTTTTT. It codes for CSVLGGDNEKLFF.